The present TCR beta chain was sequenced within a study of CD8 T cells in ankylosing spondylitis. General study findings and limits: Reportedly, significant enrichment of disease-linked clones occurred in matched ankylosing spondylitis synovial fluid. Disease-linked clones bore a CD8+ phenotype, appearing relatively rarely in peripheral blood. In reactive arthritis synovial fluid and blood, some motif variants had been reported before. Apparently characteristic of ankylosing spondylitis blood was a TCR beta motif (eight highly homologous variants).

The TCR beta libraries were generated through quantitative 5'-RACE incorporating molecular barcodes. TCRdb analysed the 5' RACE reads with MiXCR anew, one entry per CDR3 protein. The table records over 700,000 distinct CDR3 sequences, roughly 19% of them present only once. In the case of this clonotype: Its specificity is not known.

This clonotype originated in a male donor with ankylosing spondylitis. Specimen: blood, either unsorted or a sorted T cell fraction (not recorded which).

The CDR3 nucleotides are TGTGCCAGCAGTTACGGGGCGGGCCTCTACAATGAGCAGTTCTTC. Translating gives CASSYGAGLYNEQFF. This chain uses TRBV6-5 with TRBJ2-1; the D gene could be TRBD1 or TRBD2 (5 bases each). Germline loops: CDR1 MNHEY, CDR2 SVGAGI. The ends were cut back, 2 bases at V and 3 bases at J, with 11 bases in the middle. The CDR3 has 15 amino acids.